The 18 T cell receptor beta chains listed next were all sequenced from one sample in a study of neurological immune-mediated disorders (dated by TCRdb to about 2019). Library preparation used 5' RACE. Sequenced using an Illumina HiSeq 2500. The public reads were reanalyzed by TCRdb: fastp trimming at Q25, MiXCR alignment, in-frame beta chains only. CDR3 protein duplicates are merged, each entry listing the most common genes and DNA. This sample comprises 55,000 or so distinct CDR3 sequences, roughly 4.6% of them detected only once. Roughly 3.1% of the sample lies in the top ten. Sequences were obtained from PBMCs. These receptors came from a man over 45 with multiple sclerosis.

This clonotype was picked up many times. This chain connects TRBV3-1 to TRBJ2-3; D unresolved. The CDR3 runs 14 residues. V lost 3 bases and J 4 bases, leaving 11 bases between the germline ends. CDR1 LGHDT and CDR2 YNNKEL come from the germline V gene (reference sequence). CDR3 in amino acids: CASSQSWDADTQYF. CDR3 nucleotide sequence: TGTGCCAGCAGCCAGTCCTGGGATGCAGATACGCAGTATTTT.

Concerning this clonotype itself: One end of the junction fails to match germline, which may point to a read error. The chain uses TRBV20-1 and TRBJ1-5, with D unresolved. The CDR3 is 13 amino acids. The germline V gene encodes CDR1 DFQATT and CDR2 SNEGSKA (reference sequence). CDR3 sequence: CSARDERNQPQNF. Here the CDR3 DNA reads TGCAGTGCTAGAGATGAGCGTAACCAGCCCCAGAATTTT.

In this sample, this clonotype turned up many times. The chain links TRBV7-9 to TRBJ1-6; D perhaps matches TRBD1 (6 bases). The length of the CDR3 is 12 residues. V was cut by 11 bases and J by 7 bases, with 12 bases left in between. Germline V gives CDR1 SEHNR, CDR2 FQNEAQ (reference sequence). CDR3 in DNA: TGTGCCCGGGGGCGTGAGAATTCACCCCTCCACTTT. Its protein product is CARGRENSPLHF. Full variable domain (remainder filled in from reference TRBV7-9 and TRBJ1-6): DTGVSQNPRHKITKRGQNVTFRCDPISEHNRLYWYRQTLGQGPEFLTYFQNEAQLEKSRLLSDRFSAERPKGSFSTLEIQRTEQGDSAMYLCARGRENSPLHFGNGTRLTVT.

In its sample, this clonotype was seen many times. The J gene is TRBJ2-1, the V gene TRBV12-5, with 8 positions matching TRBD1. The germline V gene encodes CDR1 LGHNT and CDR2 FRNRAP. V lost 6 bases, J lost 9 bases, and 13 bases stayed unmatched. This CDR3 region has 15 residues. CDR3 amino acids: CASGTQGAIGGEQFF. The CDR3 DNA is TGTGCTAGTGGCACCCAGGGGGCGATCGGGGGTGAGCAGTTCTTC.

Comments on this clonotype: Compared with germline, one end of the junction differs, possibly owing to a read error. The chain has TRBV7-9 and TRBJ1-5; 7 bases line up with TRBD1. In germline, CDR1 is SEHNR, CDR2 FQNEAQ (reference sequence). This CDR3 region has 15 residues. The CDR3 loop reads CASSSLDRDLQPQNF. For the CDR3, the DNA is TGTGCCAGCAGCTCCCTAGACAGGGATCTTCAGCCCCAGAATTTT.

This clonotype was detected ten times or more. The chain couples TRBV28 to TRBJ2-7, with 9 nucleotides matching TRBD1. CDR3 length: 17 amino acids. The germline V gene has CDR1 MDHEN and CDR2 SYDVKM. Germline trimming cut 7 bases from V and 0 bases from J; bases unmatched to any gene: 13. CDR3 sequence reads: CASTPRTGEETSYEQYF. The CDR3 DNA follows: TGTGCCAGCACCCCACGGACAGGGGAGGAAACCTCCTACGAGCAGTACTTC. Together with reference TRBV28 and TRBJ2-7, the CDR3 gives the full variable domain: DVKVTQSSRYLVKRTGEKVFLECVQDMDHENMFWYRQDPGLGLRLIYFSYDVKMKEKGDIPEGYSVSREKKERFSLILESASTNQTSMYLCASTPRTGEETSYEQYFGPGTRLTVT.

This clonotype was recorded many times. The rearrangement links TRBV3-1 to TRBJ2-1; 8 nucleotides match TRBD2. The CDR3 has 11 residues. The J segment lost 13 bases and the V segment lost 4 bases, leaving 3 bases of the junction unmatched. The germline V gene has CDR1 LGHDT and CDR2 YNNKEL (reference sequence). CDR3 residues: CASSPGLEQFF. DNA of the CDR3: TGTGCCAGCAGCCCGGGACTAGAACAGTTCTTC.

This clonotype was seen more than once but under ten times. Just one base apart from a much larger clone, this may be a read error. Because the CDR3 is missing its conserved closing phenylalanine or tryptophan, this is likely a read error. This chain's CDR3 is CASSQAAPETQYI. As DNA, the CDR3 is TGCGCCAGCAGCCAAGCGGCCCCAGAGACCCAGTACATC. The rearrangement uses TRBV4-1 and TRBJ2-5; no clear D. The germline gives CDR1 MGHRA, CDR2 YSYEKL. V dropped 1 base and J dropped 4 bases, with 7 bases sitting between them. The CDR3 sequence is 13 residues long.

This chain links TRBV10-3 with TRBJ2-2, with D possibly matching TRBD2 (6 bases). Trimming cost V 7 bases and J 7 bases, with 19 bases left between them. Germline V gene data show CDR1 as ENHRY and CDR2 as SYGVKD. The CDR3 runs 15 residues. Written as DNA, the CDR3 is TGTGCCATCACCCCGGTGGAGGGGCAAGACGGGGAGCTGTTTTTT. Amino acids: CAITPVEGQDGELFF.

This clonotype appeared many times. The chain employs TRBV20-1 and TRBJ2-7, with a weak D call TRBD1 (6 bases). V lost 3 bases, J lost 6 bases, and 21 bases lay in between. The CDR3 loop spans 15 amino acids. Germline assignment: CDR1 DFQATT and CDR2 SNEGSKA (reference sequence). CDR3 loop: CSASVEENRVGEQYF. CDR3 bases: TGCAGTGCTAGCGTTGAAGAAAACAGGGTCGGCGAGCAGTACTTC.

In this sample, this clonotype turned up a few times. CDR3 region: CASSQLAGNQETQYF. The CDR3 DNA follows: TGTGCCAGCAGCCAGTTAGCGGGGAACCAAGAGACCCAGTACTTC. This rearrangement joins TRBV14 to TRBJ2-5, with 8 nucleotides matching TRBD2. With V trimmed by 3 bases and J by 0 bases, 3 bases remained unmatched. The CDR3 has 15 residues. Germline CDR1 reads SGHDN; CDR2 reads FVKESK. Using reference TRBV14 and TRBJ2-5 for the parts outside the CDR3, the full variable domain is EAGVTQFPSHSVIEKGQTVTLRCDPISGHDNLYWYRRVMGKEIKFLLHFVKESKQDESGMPNNRFLAERTGGTYSTLKVQPAELEDSGVYFCASSQLAGNQETQYFGPGTRLLVL.

Many counts were recorded for this clonotype. V and J are TRBV20-1 and TRBJ2-7, with 10 bases identical to TRBD2. Germline loops: CDR1 DFQATT, CDR2 SNEGSKA (reference sequence). This CDR3 spans 16 amino acids. V lost 5 bases, J lost 4 bases, and 14 bases stayed unmatched. The CDR3 coding sequence is TGCAGTGCTTCAGACTACCGACTAGCGGGCTATTACGAGCAGTACTTC. Translation: CSASDYRLAGYYEQYF.

This clonotype was seen many times. This chain connects TRBV7-9 to TRBJ1-6; D ambiguous. Between the trimmed V and J ends, which lost 6 bases and 7 bases, there was a span of 10 bases. This CDR3 is 13 amino acids long. CDR1 and CDR2 from the germline V gene are SEHNR and FQNEAQ (reference sequence). The CDR3 nucleotides are TGTGCCAGCAGAAGGGAGGTAAATTCACCCCTCCACTTT. This sequence encodes CASRREVNSPLHF.

The sample holds a few counts of this clonotype. One end of the junction fails to match germline, which may point to a read error. This chain joins TRBV5-1 and TRBJ1-6; 7 positions agree with TRBD1. Germline V gives CDR1 SGHRS, CDR2 YFSETQ. The CDR3 covers 15 residues. The chain's CDR3 is CASSLLQGPESPLNF. CDR3 nucleotide sequence: TGCGCCAGCAGCTTACTACAGGGGCCGGAATCACCCCTCAACTTT.

This clonotype showed up many times. The genes are TRBV7-8 and TRBJ2-7; D unclear. Germline V CDR1 and CDR2: SGHVS, FQNEAQ. The CDR3 runs to 13 residues. V shed 3 bases and J shed 5 bases, with 11 bases lying between them. The CDR3 region has the DNA TGTGCCAGCAGCTTGACACCCCCCCACGAGCAGTACTTC. Translated, it gives CASSLTPPHEQYF.

The V call is TRBV20-1, the J call TRBJ2-5; 10 bases map to TRBD2. V shed 5 bases, J shed 5 bases, and the junction held 5 bases outside the gene matches. The CDR3 extends over 13 amino acids. CDR1 is DFQATT, CDR2 SNEGSKA, per germline (reference sequence). The CDR3 DNA reads TGCAGTGCTGCTACTAGCGGGGTCGAGACCCAGTACTTC. Encoded protein: CSAATSGVETQYF.

This clonotype has only a few counts. CDR3 sequence reads: CASRSRDRPYSDNEQFF. The CDR3, as DNA: TGTGCCAGCAGATCCCGGGACAGGCCCTATTCAGACAATGAGCAGTTCTTC. V gene TRBV11-2 combines with J gene TRBJ2-1; TRBD1 aligns across 8 bases. The CDR3 has 17 residues. Germline V gives CDR1 SGHAT, CDR2 FQNNGV. V lost 6 bases to trimming and J lost 5 bases; unmatched junction nucleotides: 15.

The sample holds many counts of this clonotype. V is TRBV20-1 and J is TRBJ2-5, with TRBD2 identical over 14 bases. The CDR3 totals 17 residues. V was pared by 3 bases and J by 4 bases, with 10 bases of the junction left unmatched. Germline CDR1 is DFQATT and CDR2 is SNEGSKA (reference sequence). Here the CDR3 DNA reads TGCAGTGCTAGGGAGGGACTAGCGGGAGAGGGCGCAGAGACCCAGTACTTC. It codes for CSAREGLAGEGAETQYF.